Below are 10 T cell receptor beta chains sequenced from a single sample in a study of shared clonotypes between healthy human individuals. The assay was immunoSEQ multiplex PCR, and TCRdb's table has in-frame clones only and misses some. The sample lists tens of thousands of clones, roughly two thirds occurring once. Sequencing was done on a sample of memory CD8+ T cells sorted from blood. Subset reported: CD45RO+ cells pooled with CCR7-negative TemRA cells. These receptors originate from a man between 25 and 39 years old in good health.

Only one count was recorded for this clone. The chain has TRBV4-2 and TRBJ1-2; 8 bases line up with TRBD1. Germline-derived CDR1 and CDR2 are LGHNA and YNFKEQ. The CDR3 covers 15 residues. V shed 4 bases, J shed 4 bases, and the junction held 8 bases outside the gene matches. The CDR3: CASSPRTGTGYGYTF. For the CDR3, the DNA is TGTGCCAGCAGCCCCCGGACAGGGACGGGCTATGGCTACACCTTC.

The V gene is TRBV7-9, the J gene TRBJ2-1; perhaps TRBD2 as D (6 bases). Trimming took off 2 bases at V and 10 bases at J, with 15 bases between the two ends. This CDR3 has 14 amino acids. CDR1 is SEHNR, CDR2 FQNEAQ, per germline (reference sequence). CDR3 DNA sequence: TGTGCCAGCAGCTTATTAGGACTAATGGGGGAGCAGTTCTTC. It encodes CASSLLGLMGEQFF.

This clone was recorded at least ten times. V usage is TRBV28 and J usage is TRBJ2-7, with TRBD1 as a possible D gene (5 bases). The CDR3 spans 12 residues. Germline V gives CDR1 MDHEN, CDR2 SYDVKM. The V end lost 8 bases, the J end lost 0 bases, and 8 bases lay between the germline ends. The CDR3 sequence: CASGATSYEQYF. CDR3 sequence (DNA): TGTGCCAGCGGGGCAACCTCCTACGAGCAGTACTTC.

In its sample, this clone was seen once. V usage is TRBV4-1 and J usage is TRBJ2-5, with 9 positions matching TRBD2. Germline CDR1 and CDR2: MGHRA and YSYEKL. The CDR3 has 17 residues. The trim removed 2 bases at V and 2 bases at J, leaving 9 bases unmatched. CDR3 in amino acids: CASSQLDGGGVQETQYF. In nucleotides, the CDR3 is TGCGCCAGCAGCCAACTGGACGGCGGGGGGGTACAAGAGACCCAGTACTTC.

This clone appeared once. This chain links TRBV7-2 with TRBJ1-1; TRBD1 might be the D (5 bases). V was pared by 8 bases and J by 4 bases, with 20 bases between. The CDR3 spans 15 residues. Looked up from germline, CDR1 is SGHTA and CDR2 is FQGNSA. The CDR3 DNA follows: TGTGCCAGCGACCCGCTGGAGGGGATGAGCACTGAAGCTTTCTTT. Translation: CASDPLEGMSTEAFF.

Of note for this clone: The same CDR3 arises from other DNA sequences in this sample as well. The rearrangement joins TRBV9 to TRBJ2-1, with D unclear. The CDR3 spans 13 residues. V was clipped by 3 bases and J by 0 bases, with 4 bases between them. Looked up from germline, CDR1 is SGDLS and CDR2 is YYNGEE. CDR3 DNA: TGTGCCAGCAGCGGGGGCTCCTACAATGAGCAGTTCTTC. This encodes CASSGGSYNEQFF. The entire variable domain, with the rest obtained from reference TRBV9 and TRBJ2-1, is as follows: DSGVTQTPKHLITATGQRVTLRCSPRSGDLSVYWYQQSLDQGLQFLIQYYNGEERAKGNILERFSAQQFPDLHSELNLSSLELGDSALYFCASSGGSYNEQFFGPGTRLTVL.

The J gene is TRBJ2-7, the V gene TRBV29-1, with D possibly being TRBD2 (7 bases). V was trimmed by 3 bases and J by 9 bases, leaving 12 bases between them. Per the germline V gene, CDR1 is SQVTM and CDR2 is ANQGSEA. This CDR3 has 11 residues. For the CDR3, the DNA is TGCAGCGTTGAGGGGGGCGGGGGGCAGTACTTC. It encodes CSVEGGGGQYF.

The CDR3 reads CASSVYNEQFF. The DNA of the CDR3 is TGTGCCAGCAGTGTATACAATGAGCAGTTCTTC. This chain uses TRBV2 with TRBJ2-1; D remains unclear. Trimming cost V 4 bases and J 4 bases, with 2 bases left between them. This CDR3 spans 11 amino acids. The V gene's germline CDR1 is SNHLY and CDR2 FYNNEI.

The chain uses TRBV11-2 and TRBJ2-5, with D perhaps TRBD2 (5 bases). Trimming took 2 bases from V and 5 from J, leaving 12 bases between them. This CDR3 is built from 14 residues. Germline assignment: CDR1 SGHAT and CDR2 FQNNGV. CDR3: CASSLMSGWETQYF. DNA for the CDR3: TGTGCCAGCAGCTTAATGTCGGGGTGGGAGACCCAGTACTTC.

The rearrangement links TRBV25-1 to TRBJ2-1; TRBD2 is a possible D gene (6 bases). Trimming took off 8 bases at V and 7 bases at J, with 18 bases between the two ends. The V gene's germline CDR1 is MGHDK and CDR2 SYGVNS. CDR3 length: 14 amino acids. Here the CDR3 DNA reads TGTGCCAGCTCCCCCTCGGGGGACGTTAATGAGCAGTTCTTC. Amino acid sequence: CASSPSGDVNEQFF.